The subject of this entry is one T cell receptor (beta chain). The data originate from a study of Tregs in tolerant kidney transplant recipients. V was clipped by 0 bases and J by 7 bases; unmatched bases: 3. Germline loops: CDR1 SGHDT, CDR2 YYEEEE. The CDR3 contains 13 residues. The repertoire was sequenced with immunoSEQ multiplex PCR; TCRdb's copy has only in-frame clones and lacks some. The data show about 64,000 clones, 95% to 98% seen once. The specimen comprised Tregs from blood, sampled before the transplant. The source is a human donor who received a combined kidney and bone marrow transplant. The rearrangement uses TRBV5-6 and TRBJ1-1; 7 bases align to TRBD1. The CDR3 loop is CASSLGQGGEAFF. CDR3 coding DNA: TGTGCCAGCAGCTTGGGACAGGGTGGTGAAGCTTTCTTT.